These T cell receptor beta chains were read from a single sample in a study of beta chain features in type 1 diabetes. TCRdb's copy holds only in-frame clones and misses some; the assay was immunoSEQ multiplex PCR. The data hold 640,000 or so clones, with 13% observed a single time. The sample taken for sequencing was naive CD4+ T cells from blood. The receptors here all came from a young man with type 1 diabetes. CDR3s include the opening cysteine and the closing phenylalanine or tryptophan. The order of the fields is J gene, V gene, D gene, CDR3 protein. The D gene is left open where the match is weak.

>TRBJ2-5|TRBV25-1|-
CASSEIGWAKGETQYF
>-|TRBV29-1|-
CSVRWARYEQYF
>TRBJ1-6|TRBV9|-
CASSVAPVGSPLHF
>TRBJ1-1|TRBV5-1|-
CASSLALGGENTEAFF
>TRBJ1-4|TRBV10-3|TRBD1
CAIRDGQGEKLFF
>TRBJ2-6|TRBV7-2|-
CASTGANVLTF
>TRBJ1-2|TRBV2|-
CASSVKGYTF
>TRBJ2-3|TRBV7-2|TRBD1
CASSAGTGGYDTQYF
>TRBJ1-5|TRBV14|-
CASSHDQGFSNQPQHF
>TRBJ2-7|TRBV20-1|-
CSVTARYEQYF
>TRBJ1-1|TRBV6-4|-
CASSLQLNTEAFF
>TRBJ1-1|TRBV30|-
CAWTPEDTEAFF
>TRBJ2-7|TRBV10-3|-
CAISQAFAYEQYF
>TRBJ2-7|TRBV10-3|TRBD1
CAISESMGQGSEQYF
>TRBJ2-7|TRBV5-6|TRBD2
CASMPSGGDSYEQYF
>TRBJ2-7|TRBV10-3|TRBD1
CASQTGDSYEQYF
>TRBJ2-5|TRBV5-1|-
CASSRSVRETQYF